A selection of T cell receptor beta chains follows, all from one sample in a study of T cell responses to AZD1222 COVID-19 vaccine. Some clones are missing from TCRdb's copy, which holds only in-frame ones; the method was immunoSEQ multiplex PCR. There are 77,000 or so clones in the sample; 80% to 90% occur only once, and 31% lies in the top ten. The sample in question was peripheral blood, obtained on day 0 of AZD1222 vaccination. Receptors originate from an adult in good health. Both conserved end residues are part of each CDR3. D genes are given only for firm matches. Some rows have no size entry. The others give once, few or many, or a class for an expanded clone.

>TRBJ1-6|16|TRBV6-5|few|NA
CASSLKLSSYNSPLHF
TGTGCCAGCAGTTTAAAACTGAGCTCCTATAATTCACCCCTCCACTTT
>TRBJ2-3|15|TRBV5-1|once|NA
CASSLGPVEADTQYF
TGCGCCAGCAGCCTGGGACCGGTGGAGGCAGATACGCAGTATTTT
>TRBJ2-2|18|TRBV5-4|once|TRBD2
CASSFGGLAGSGTGELFF
TGTGCCAGCAGCTTTGGAGGACTAGCGGGATCGGGCACCGGGGAGCTGTTTTTT
>TRBJ2-7|15|TRBV10-2|NA|TRBD2
CASSLTPGLAIEQYF
TGCGCCAGCAGTCTCACTCCGGGACTAGCGATCGAGCAGTACTTC
>TRBJ1-2|12|TRBV30|NA|TRBD1
CAWIIRGDGYTF
TGTGCCTGGATAATCAGGGGGGACGGCTACACCTTC
>TRBJ2-1|16|TRBV4-1|NA|TRBD2
CASSPSSGRSGNEQFF
TGCGCCAGCAGCCCCTCTAGCGGGAGAAGTGGCAATGAGCAGTTCTTC
>TRBJ1-6|17|TRBV5-5|NA|TRBD1
CASGLTTGGSYNSPLHF
TGTGCCAGCGGACTGACAACAGGGGGCTCCTATAATTCACCTCTCCACTTT
>TRBJ1-2|16|TRBV6-2/TRBV6-3|NA|TRBD1
CASSPGTDYWFYGYTF
TGTGCCAGCAGTCCCGGGACAGACTATTGGTTCTATGGCTACACCTTC
>TRBJ1-2|17|TRBV28|NA|NA
CASSSSEGSRVLDGYTF
TGTGCCAGCAGTTCCTCAGAGGGGAGTAGGGTTTTAGATGGCTACACCTTC
>TRBJ1-3|16|TRBV19|NA|NA
CASTDPTGYSGNTIYF
TGTGCCAGTACCGATCCCACAGGGTACTCTGGAAACACCATATATTTT
>TRBJ1-5|13|TRBV7-8|NA|NA
CASAGGGNQPQHF
TGTGCCAGCGCCGGGGGGGGCAATCAGCCCCAGCATTTT
>TRBJ2-7|15|TRBV6-2/TRBV6-3|NA|NA
CASSAARSLYYEQYF
TGTGCCAGCAGTGCAGCTAGATCCTTATACTACGAGCAGTACTTC
>TRBJ2-2|15|TRBV5-1|NA|TRBD2
CASSPGTSGTGELFF
TGCGCCAGCAGCCCGGGGACTAGCGGGACCGGGGAGCTGTTTTTT
>TRBJ2-2|15|TRBV9|once|NA
CASRKEQGYTGELFF
TGTGCCAGCCGAAAGGAGCAGGGGTACACCGGGGAGCTGTTTTTT
>TRBJ2-7|13|TRBV11-2|few|NA
CASRGSGTYEQYF
TGTGCCAGCAGAGGGTCAGGGACCTACGAGCAGTACTTC
>TRBJ2-5|14|TRBV7-2|NA|NA
CASSRTNGQETQYF
TGTGCCAGCAGCCGGACTAACGGACAAGAGACCCAGTACTTC
>TRBJ2-1|15|TRBV19|NA|NA
CASSIDGQGRNEQFF
TGTGCCAGTAGTATTGACGGGCAGGGGCGCAATGAGCAGTTCTTC
>TRBJ1-2|11|TRBV30|once|NA
CAWFDNYGYTF
TGTGCCTGGTTCGACAACTATGGCTACACCTTC
>TRBJ2-1|13|TRBV18|NA|NA
CASSPGRSYEQFF
TGTGCCAGCTCACCTGGGAGAAGCTATGAGCAGTTCTTC
>TRBJ1-1|17|TRBV6-1|NA|NA
CASSEERVARLNTEAFF
TGTGCCAGCAGTGAAGAGCGGGTCGCTCGGTTGAACACTGAAGCTTTCTTT
>TRBJ2-7|11|TRBV19|NA|NA
CASSIGYEQYF
TGTGCCAGTAGTATAGGGTACGAGCAGTACTTC
>TRBJ1-6|17|TRBV28|NA|TRBD1
CASSPGTGGFRNSPLHF
TGTGCCAGCAGCCCCGGGACAGGGGGATTTCGTAATTCACCCCTCCACTTT
>TRBJ1-5|14|TRBV6-5|few|NA
CASSAANSNQPQHF
TGTGCCAGCTCGGCGGCTAATAGCAATCAGCCCCAGCATTTT
>TRBJ2-2|15|TRBV13|NA|NA
CASSLAQTRTGELFF
TGTGCCAGCAGCTTAGCCCAAACCCGCACCGGGGAGCTGTTTTTT
>TRBJ1-1|15|TRBV28|once|NA
CASSRTGLVFTEAFF
TGTGCCAGCAGCAGAACAGGGTTGGTCTTCACTGAAGCTTTCTTT
>TRBJ1-1|14|TRBV9|NA|NA
CASSGTGRNTEAFF
TGTGCCAGCAGCGGAACAGGGAGGAACACTGAAGCTTTCTTT
>TRBJ1-5|14|TRBV19|NA|NA
CASSISGEAQPQHF
TGTGCCAGTAGTATCTCAGGGGAGGCTCAGCCCCAGCATTTT
>TRBJ2-1|17|TRBV19|NA|NA
CASSIETSRSSYNEQFF
TGTGCCAGTAGTATAGAAACTAGCAGAAGCTCCTACAATGAGCAGTTCTTC
>TRBJ2-7|15|TRBV6-5|NA|TRBD1
CASRTGTGPRYEQYF
TGTGCCAGCAGAACTGGGACAGGACCACGTTACGAGCAGTACTTC
>TRBJ1-2|14|TRBV5-5|NA|NA
CASSLAEGVLGYTF
TGTGCCAGCAGCTTGGCCGAAGGTGTACTAGGCTACACCTTC
>TRBJ1-4|14|TRBV5-1|NA|NA
CASSGGTTNEKLFF
TGCGCCAGCAGTGGGGGCACAACTAATGAAAAACTGTTTTTT
>TRBJ2-1|14|TRBV28|NA|TRBD1
CASSLLRGQYEQFF
TGTGCCAGCAGTTTACTCAGGGGGCAATATGAGCAGTTCTTC
>TRBJ2-1|12|TRBV7-9|NA|NA
CASSRDFNEQFF
TGTGCCAGCAGCCGGGATTTCAATGAGCAGTTCTTC
>TRBJ1-1|12|TRBV20-1|once|NA
CSASNDRREAFF
TGCAGTGCTAGTAACGACAGGCGTGAAGCTTTCTTT
>TRBJ1-5|13|TRBV11-1|NA|NA
CASSGGSNQPQHF
TGTGCCAGCAGCGGGGGGAGCAATCAGCCCCAGCATTTT
>TRBJ2-3|13|TRBV7-8|NA|NA
CASSATGTDTQYF
TGTGCCAGCAGCGCGACTGGCACAGATACGCAGTATTTT
>TRBJ1-2|14|TRBV5-6|NA|NA
CASSLAGNSYGYTF
TGTGCCAGCAGCTTGGCGGGGAACAGCTATGGCTACACCTTC
>TRBJ2-7|12|TRBV5-1|NA|NA
CASSQGGGEQYF
TGCGCCAGCAGCCAAGGGGGGGGCGAGCAGTACTTC
>TRBJ1-1|12|TRBV7-9|NA|NA
CASSLSSQGTFF
TGTGCCAGCAGCTTATCGAGCCAGGGGACTTTCTTT
>TRBJ1-5|14|TRBV27|NA|NA
CASSWGGDNQPQHF
TGTGCCAGCAGTTGGGGCGGGGACAATCAGCCCCAGCATTTT
>TRBJ1-6|14|TRBV7-3|NA|NA
CASSLDSSYSPLHF
TGTGCCAGCAGCTTGGACAGTTCTTATTCACCCCTCCACTTT
>TRBJ2-7|15|TRBV28|NA|TRBD2
CASSYRTSGAYEQYF
TGTGCCAGCAGTTACCGGACTAGCGGGGCCTACGAGCAGTACTTC
>TRBJ1-5|12|TRBV28|NA|NA
CASSSPATTQHF
TGTGCCAGCAGTTCCCCCGCGACAACCCAGCATTTT
>TRBJ2-3|14|TRBV27|NA|NA
CASSWVSNTDTQYF
TGTGCCAGCTCCTGGGTCTCGAATACAGATACGCAGTATTTT
>TRBJ1-4|15|TRBV18|NA|NA
CASSPQGLKSEKLFF
TGTGCCAGCTCACCACAGGGTTTAAAGAGTGAAAAACTGTTTTTT
>TRBJ2-7|14|TRBV29-1|NA|NA
CSVVSGLGPYEQYF
TGCAGCGTAGTATCGGGACTCGGGCCCTACGAGCAGTACTTC
>TRBJ2-5|10|TRBV29-1|NA|TRBD1
CSVGDRGLYF
TGCAGCGTGGGGGACAGGGGGTTGTACTTC
>TRBJ1-2|14|TRBV5-1|NA|TRBD1
CASTGQGGVYGYTF
TGCGCCAGCACTGGACAGGGGGGAGTCTATGGCTACACCTTC
>TRBJ1-3|13|TRBV24-1|NA|NA
CATSDSPGNTIYF
TGTGCCACCAGTGATTCGCCTGGAAACACCATATATTTT